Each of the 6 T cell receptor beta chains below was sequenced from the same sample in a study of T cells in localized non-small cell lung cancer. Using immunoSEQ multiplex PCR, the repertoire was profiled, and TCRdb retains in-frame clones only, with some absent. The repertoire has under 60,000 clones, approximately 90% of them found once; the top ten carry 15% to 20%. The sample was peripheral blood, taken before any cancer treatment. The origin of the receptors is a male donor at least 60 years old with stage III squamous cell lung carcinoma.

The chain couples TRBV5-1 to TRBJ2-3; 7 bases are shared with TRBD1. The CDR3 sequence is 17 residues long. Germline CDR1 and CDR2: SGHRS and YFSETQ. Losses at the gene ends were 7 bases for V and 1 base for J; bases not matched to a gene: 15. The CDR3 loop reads CASGRTGLGPGTDTQYF. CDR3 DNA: TGCGCCAGCGGACGGACAGGATTAGGACCAGGCACAGATACGCAGTATTTT.

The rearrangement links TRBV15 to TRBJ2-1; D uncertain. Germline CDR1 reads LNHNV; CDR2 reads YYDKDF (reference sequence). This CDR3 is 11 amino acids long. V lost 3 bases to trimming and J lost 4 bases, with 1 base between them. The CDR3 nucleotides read TGTGCCACCAGCAGTTACAATGAGCAGTTCTTC. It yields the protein CATSSYNEQFF.

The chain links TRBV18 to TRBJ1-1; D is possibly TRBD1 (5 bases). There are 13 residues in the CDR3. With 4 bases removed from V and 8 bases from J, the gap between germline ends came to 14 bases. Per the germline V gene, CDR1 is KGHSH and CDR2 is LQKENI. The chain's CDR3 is CASSLGDGLEAFF. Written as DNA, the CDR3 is TGTGCCAGCTCACTCGGGGACGGATTGGAAGCTTTCTTT.

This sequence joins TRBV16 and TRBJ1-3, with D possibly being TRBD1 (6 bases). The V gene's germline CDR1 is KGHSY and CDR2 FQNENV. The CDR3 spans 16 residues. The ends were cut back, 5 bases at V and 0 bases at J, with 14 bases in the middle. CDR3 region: CASSYRGQFSGNTIYF. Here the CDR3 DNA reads TGTGCCAGCAGCTACCGAGGACAGTTCTCTGGAAACACCATATATTTT.

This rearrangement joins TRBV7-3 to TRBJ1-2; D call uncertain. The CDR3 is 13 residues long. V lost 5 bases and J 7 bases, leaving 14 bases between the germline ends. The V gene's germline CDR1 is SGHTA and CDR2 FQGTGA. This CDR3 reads CASSPSLGSGYTF. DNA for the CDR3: TGTGCCAGCAGCCCCTCGCTAGGGTCTGGCTACACCTTC.

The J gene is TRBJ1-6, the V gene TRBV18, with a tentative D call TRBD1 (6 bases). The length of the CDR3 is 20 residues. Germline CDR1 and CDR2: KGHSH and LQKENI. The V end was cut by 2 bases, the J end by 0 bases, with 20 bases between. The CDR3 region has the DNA TGTGCCAGCTCACCAAGTTTCGCAGGGGCGGGAAGCTCCTATAATTCACCCCTCCACTTT. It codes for CASSPSFAGAGSSYNSPLHF.